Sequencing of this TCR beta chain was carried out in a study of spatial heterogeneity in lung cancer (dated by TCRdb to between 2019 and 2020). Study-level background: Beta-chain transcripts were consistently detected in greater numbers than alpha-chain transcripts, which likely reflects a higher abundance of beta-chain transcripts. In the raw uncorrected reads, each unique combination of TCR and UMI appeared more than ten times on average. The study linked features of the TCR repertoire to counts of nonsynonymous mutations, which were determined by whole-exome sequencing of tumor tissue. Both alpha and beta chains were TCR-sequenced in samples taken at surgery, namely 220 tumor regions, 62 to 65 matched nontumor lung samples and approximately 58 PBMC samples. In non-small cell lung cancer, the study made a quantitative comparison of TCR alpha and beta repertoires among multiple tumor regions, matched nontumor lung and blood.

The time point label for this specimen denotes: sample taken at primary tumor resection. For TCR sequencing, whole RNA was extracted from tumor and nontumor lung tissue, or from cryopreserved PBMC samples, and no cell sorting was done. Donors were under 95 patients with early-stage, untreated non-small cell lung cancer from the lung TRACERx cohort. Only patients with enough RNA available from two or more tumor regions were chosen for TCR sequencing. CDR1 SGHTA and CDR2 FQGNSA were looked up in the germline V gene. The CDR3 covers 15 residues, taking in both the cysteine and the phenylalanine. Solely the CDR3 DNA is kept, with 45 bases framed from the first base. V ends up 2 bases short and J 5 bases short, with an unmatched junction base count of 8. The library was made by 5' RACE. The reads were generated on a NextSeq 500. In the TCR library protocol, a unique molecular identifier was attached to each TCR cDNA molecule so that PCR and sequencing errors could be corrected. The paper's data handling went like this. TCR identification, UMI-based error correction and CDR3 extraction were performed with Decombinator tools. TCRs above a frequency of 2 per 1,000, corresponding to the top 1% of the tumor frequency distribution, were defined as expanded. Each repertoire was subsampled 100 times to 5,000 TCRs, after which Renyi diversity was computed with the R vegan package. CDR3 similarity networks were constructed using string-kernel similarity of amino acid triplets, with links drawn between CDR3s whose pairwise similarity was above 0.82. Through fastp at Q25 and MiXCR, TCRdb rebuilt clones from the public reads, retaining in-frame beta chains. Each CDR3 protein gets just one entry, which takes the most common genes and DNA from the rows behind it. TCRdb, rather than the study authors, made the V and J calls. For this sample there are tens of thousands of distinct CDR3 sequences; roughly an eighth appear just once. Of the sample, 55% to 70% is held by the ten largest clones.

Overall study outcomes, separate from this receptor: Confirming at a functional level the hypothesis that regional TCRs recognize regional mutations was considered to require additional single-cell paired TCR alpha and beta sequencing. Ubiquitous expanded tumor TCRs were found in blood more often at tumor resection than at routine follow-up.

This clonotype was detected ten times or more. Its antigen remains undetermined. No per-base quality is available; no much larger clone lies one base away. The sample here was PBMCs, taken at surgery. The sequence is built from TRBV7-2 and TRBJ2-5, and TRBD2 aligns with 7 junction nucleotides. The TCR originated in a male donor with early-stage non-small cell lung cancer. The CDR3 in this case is CASSLNAGVGETQYF. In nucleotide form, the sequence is TGTGCCAGCAGCTTAAACGCGGGAGTTGGGGAGACCCAGTACTTC. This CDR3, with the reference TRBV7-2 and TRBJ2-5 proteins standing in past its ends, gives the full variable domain GAGVSQSPSNKVTEKGKDVELRCDPISGHTALYWYRQSLGQGLEFLIYFQGNSAPDKSGLPSDRFSAERTGGSVSTLTIQRTQQEDSAVYLCASSLNAGVGETQYFGPGTRLLVL.